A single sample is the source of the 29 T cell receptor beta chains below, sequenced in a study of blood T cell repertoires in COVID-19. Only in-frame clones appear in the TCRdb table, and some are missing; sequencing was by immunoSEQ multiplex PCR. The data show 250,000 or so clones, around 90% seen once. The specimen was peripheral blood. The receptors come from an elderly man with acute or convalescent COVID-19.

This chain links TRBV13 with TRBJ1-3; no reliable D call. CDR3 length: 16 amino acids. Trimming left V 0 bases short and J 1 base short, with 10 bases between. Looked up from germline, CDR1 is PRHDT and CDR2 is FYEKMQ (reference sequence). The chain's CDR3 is CASSLGLTGSGNTIYF. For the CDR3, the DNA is TGTGCCAGCAGCTTAGGCCTAACCGGGTCTGGAAACACCATATATTTT.

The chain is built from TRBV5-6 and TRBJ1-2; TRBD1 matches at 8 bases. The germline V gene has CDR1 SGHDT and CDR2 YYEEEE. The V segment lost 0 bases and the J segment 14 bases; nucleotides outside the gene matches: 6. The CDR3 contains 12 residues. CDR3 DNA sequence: TGTGCCAGCAGCTTGGGGGACAGGTCTCGTACCTTC. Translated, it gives CASSLGDRSRTF.

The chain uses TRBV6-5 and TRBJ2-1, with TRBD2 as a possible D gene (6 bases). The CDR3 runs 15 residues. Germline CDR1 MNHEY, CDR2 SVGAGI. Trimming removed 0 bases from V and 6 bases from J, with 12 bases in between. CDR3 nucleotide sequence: TGTGCCAGCAGTTACTCGGGGGGAGCTCGCAATGAGCAGTTCTTC. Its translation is CASSYSGGARNEQFF.

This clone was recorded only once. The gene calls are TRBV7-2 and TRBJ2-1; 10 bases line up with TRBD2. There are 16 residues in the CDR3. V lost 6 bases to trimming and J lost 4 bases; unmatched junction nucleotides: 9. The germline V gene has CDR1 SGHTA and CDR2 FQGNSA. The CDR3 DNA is TGTGCCAGCAGACGAGAGGGACTAGCGCCTTACAATGAGCAGTTCTTC. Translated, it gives CASRREGLAPYNEQFF.

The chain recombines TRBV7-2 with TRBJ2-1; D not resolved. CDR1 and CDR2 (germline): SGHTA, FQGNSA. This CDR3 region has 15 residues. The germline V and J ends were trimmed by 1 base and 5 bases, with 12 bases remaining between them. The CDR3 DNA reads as TGTGCCAGCAGCTTAGGCTACTCCTCTCACAATGAGCAGTTCTTC. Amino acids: CASSLGYSSHNEQFF. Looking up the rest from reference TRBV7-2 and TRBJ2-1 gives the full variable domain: GAGVSQSPSNKVTEKGKDVELRCDPISGHTALYWYRQSLGQGLEFLIYFQGNSAPDKSGLPSDRFSAERTGGSVSTLTIQRTQQEDSAVYLCASSLGYSSHNEQFFGPGTRLTVL.

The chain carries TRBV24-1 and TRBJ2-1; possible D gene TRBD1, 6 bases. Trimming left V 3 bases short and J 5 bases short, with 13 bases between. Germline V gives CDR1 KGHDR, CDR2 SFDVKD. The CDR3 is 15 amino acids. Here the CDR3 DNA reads TGTGCCACCAGTGATCCCTACGACAGGAACAATGAGCAGTTCTTC. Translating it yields CATSDPYDRNNEQFF.

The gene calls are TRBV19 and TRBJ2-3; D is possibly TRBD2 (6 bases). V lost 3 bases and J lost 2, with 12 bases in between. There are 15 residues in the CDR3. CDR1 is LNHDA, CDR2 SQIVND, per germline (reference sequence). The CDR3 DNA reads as TGTGCCAGTAGTATCCGGGAGTTCTACACAGATACGCAGTATTTT. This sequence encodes CASSIREFYTDTQYF.

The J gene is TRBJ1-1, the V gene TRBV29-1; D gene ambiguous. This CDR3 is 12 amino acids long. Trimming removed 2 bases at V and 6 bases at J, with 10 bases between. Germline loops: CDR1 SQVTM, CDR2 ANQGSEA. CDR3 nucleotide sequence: TGCAGCGTTGAAATCCCGCCAGCTGAAGCTTTCTTT. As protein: CSVEIPPAEAFF.

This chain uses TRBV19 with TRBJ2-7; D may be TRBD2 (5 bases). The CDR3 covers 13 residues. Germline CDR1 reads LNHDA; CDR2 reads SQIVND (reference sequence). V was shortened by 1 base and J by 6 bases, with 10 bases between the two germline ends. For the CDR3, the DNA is TGTGCCAGTAGTATAGCTAAGGAGGCCGAGCAGTACTTC. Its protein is CASSIAKEAEQYF.

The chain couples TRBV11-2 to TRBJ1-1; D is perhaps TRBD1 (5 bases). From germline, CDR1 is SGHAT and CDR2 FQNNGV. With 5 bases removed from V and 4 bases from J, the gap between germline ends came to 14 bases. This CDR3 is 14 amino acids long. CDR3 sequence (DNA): TGTGCCAGCAGCAATCAGGGAGGGGTCACTGAAGCTTTCTTT. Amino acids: CASSNQGGVTEAFF. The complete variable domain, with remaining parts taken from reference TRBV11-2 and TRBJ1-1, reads EAGVAQSPRYKIIEKRQSVAFWCNPISGHATLYWYQQILGQGPKLLIQFQNNGVVDDSQLPKDRFSAERLKGVDSTLKIQPAKLEDSAVYLCASSNQGGVTEAFFGQGTRLTVV.

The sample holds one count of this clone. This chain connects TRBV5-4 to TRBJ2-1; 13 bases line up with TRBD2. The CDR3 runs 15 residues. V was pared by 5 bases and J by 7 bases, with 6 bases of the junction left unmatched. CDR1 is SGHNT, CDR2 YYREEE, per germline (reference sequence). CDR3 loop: CASSRTSGRWNEQFF. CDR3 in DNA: TGTGCCAGCAGTAGGACTAGCGGGAGATGGAATGAGCAGTTCTTC.

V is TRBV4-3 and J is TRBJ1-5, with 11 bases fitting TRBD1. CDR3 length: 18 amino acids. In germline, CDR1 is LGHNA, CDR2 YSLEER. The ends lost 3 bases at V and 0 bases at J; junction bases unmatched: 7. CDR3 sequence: CASSQGQGGPSSNQPQHF. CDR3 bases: TGCGCCAGCAGCCAGGGACAGGGGGGACCTTCTAGCAATCAGCCCCAGCATTTT.

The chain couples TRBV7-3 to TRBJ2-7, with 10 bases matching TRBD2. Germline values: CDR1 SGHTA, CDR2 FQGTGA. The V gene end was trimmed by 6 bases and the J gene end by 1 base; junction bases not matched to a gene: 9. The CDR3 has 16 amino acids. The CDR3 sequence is CASSRGGAGGSYEQYF. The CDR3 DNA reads TGTGCCAGCAGTAGGGGAGGAGCGGGAGGGTCCTACGAGCAGTACTTC.

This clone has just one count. The CDR3 region is CASSARDRLNQPQHF. DNA for the CDR3: TGTGCCAGCAGTGCTAGGGACAGGCTTAATCAGCCCCAGCATTTT. The chain joins TRBV2 to TRBJ1-5; 8 nucleotides agree with TRBD1. Germline V gives CDR1 SNHLY, CDR2 FYNNEI. J was trimmed by 4 bases and V by 4 bases; bases with no gene match: 6. CDR3 length: 15 residues.

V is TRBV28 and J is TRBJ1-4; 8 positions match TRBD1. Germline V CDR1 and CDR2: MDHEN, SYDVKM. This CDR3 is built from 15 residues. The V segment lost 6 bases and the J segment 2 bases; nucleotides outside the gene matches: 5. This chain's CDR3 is CASSSGGATNEKLFF. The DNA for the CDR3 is TGTGCCAGCAGCTCAGGGGGCGCGACTAATGAAAAACTGTTTTTT.

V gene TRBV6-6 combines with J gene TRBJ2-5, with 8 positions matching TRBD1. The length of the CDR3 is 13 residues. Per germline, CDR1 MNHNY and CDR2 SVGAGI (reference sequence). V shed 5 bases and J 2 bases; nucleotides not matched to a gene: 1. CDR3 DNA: TGTGCCAGCAGTCGACAGGGGCAAGAGACCCAGTACTTC. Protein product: CASSRQGQETQYF.

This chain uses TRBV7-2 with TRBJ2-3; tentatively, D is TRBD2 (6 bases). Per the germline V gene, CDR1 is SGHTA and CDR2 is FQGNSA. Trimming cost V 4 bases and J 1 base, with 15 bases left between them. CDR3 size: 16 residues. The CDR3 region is CASSWAGTSRTDTQYF. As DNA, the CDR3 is TGTGCCAGCAGCTGGGCCGGGACTTCTCGCACAGATACGCAGTATTTT.

CDR3 in DNA: TGTGCCAGCAGCTGGCAGACCTATAATTCACCCCTCCACTTT. This translates into CASSWQTYNSPLHF. The chain employs TRBV6-5 and TRBJ1-6; D not certain. V shed 6 bases and J shed 2 bases, with 8 bases lying between them. The CDR3 is 14 residues long. In germline, CDR1 is MNHEY, CDR2 SVGAGI.

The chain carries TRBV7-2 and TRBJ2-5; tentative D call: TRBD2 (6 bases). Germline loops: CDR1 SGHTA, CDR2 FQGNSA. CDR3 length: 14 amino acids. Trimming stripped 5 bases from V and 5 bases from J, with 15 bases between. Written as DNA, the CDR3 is TGTGCCAGCAGCAGCAATTGGGGGAGGGAGACCCAGTACTTC. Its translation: CASSSNWGRETQYF.

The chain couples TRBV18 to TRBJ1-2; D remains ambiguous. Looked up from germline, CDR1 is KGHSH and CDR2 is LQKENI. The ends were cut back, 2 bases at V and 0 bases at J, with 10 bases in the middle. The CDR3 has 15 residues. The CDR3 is CASSPSPNPNYGYTF. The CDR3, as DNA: TGTGCCAGCTCACCATCCCCAAATCCTAACTATGGCTACACCTTC.

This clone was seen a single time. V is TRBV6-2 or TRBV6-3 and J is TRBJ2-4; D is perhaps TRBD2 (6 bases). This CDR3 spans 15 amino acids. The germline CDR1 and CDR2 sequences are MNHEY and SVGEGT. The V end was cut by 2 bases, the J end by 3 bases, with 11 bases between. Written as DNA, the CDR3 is TGTGCCAGCAGTTACAGGGGACTTGTCAAAAACATTCAGTACTTC. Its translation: CASSYRGLVKNIQYF.

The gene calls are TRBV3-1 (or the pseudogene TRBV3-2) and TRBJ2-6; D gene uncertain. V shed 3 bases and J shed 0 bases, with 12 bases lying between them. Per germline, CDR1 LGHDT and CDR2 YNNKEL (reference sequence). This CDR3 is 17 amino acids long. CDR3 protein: CASSHQQFSSGANVLTF. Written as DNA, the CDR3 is TGTGCCAGCAGCCATCAACAGTTCAGCTCTGGGGCCAACGTCCTGACTTTC.

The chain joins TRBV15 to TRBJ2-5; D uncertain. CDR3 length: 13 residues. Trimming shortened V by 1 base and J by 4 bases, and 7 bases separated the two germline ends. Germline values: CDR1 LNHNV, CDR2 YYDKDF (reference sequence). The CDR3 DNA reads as TGTGCCACCAGCAGAGTCCCCGGAGAGACCCAGTACTTC. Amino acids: CATSRVPGETQYF.

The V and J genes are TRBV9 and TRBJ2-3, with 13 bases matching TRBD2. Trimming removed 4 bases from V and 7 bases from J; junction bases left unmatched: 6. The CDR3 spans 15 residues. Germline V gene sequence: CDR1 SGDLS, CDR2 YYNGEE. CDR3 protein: CASSRLAGGLNTQYF. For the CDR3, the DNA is TGTGCCAGCAGCCGACTAGCGGGGGGCCTTAATACGCAGTATTTT.

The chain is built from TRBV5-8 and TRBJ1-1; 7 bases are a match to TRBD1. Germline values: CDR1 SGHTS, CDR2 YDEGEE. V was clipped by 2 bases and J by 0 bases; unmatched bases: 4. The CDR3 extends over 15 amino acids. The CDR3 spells CASSFQTGLNTEAFF. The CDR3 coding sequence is TGTGCCAGCAGCTTCCAGACAGGGTTGAACACTGAAGCTTTCTTT.

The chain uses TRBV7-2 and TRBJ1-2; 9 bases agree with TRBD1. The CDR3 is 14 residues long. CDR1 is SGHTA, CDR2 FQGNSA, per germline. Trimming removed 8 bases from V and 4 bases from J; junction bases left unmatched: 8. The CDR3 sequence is CASVRDRDAYGYTF. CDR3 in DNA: TGTGCCAGCGTCCGGGACAGGGATGCCTATGGCTACACCTTC. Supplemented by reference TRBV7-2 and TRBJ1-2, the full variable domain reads GAGVSQSPSNKVTEKGKDVELRCDPISGHTALYWYRQSLGQGLEFLIYFQGNSAPDKSGLPSDRFSAERTGGSVSTLTIQRTQQEDSAVYLCASVRDRDAYGYTFGSGTRLTVV.

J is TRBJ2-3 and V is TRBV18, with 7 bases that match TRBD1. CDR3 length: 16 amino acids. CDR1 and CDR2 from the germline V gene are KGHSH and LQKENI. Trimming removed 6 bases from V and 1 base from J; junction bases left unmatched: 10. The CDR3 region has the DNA TGTGCCAGCTCTTACCGACAGGGTCATGGCACAGATACGCAGTATTTT. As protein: CASSYRQGHGTDTQYF. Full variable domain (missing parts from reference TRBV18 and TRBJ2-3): NAGVMQNPRHLVRRRGQEARLRCSPMKGHSHVYWYRQLPEEGLKFMVYLQKENIIDESGMPKERFSAEFPKEGPSILRIQQVVRGDSAAYFCASSYRQGHGTDTQYFGPGTRLTVL.

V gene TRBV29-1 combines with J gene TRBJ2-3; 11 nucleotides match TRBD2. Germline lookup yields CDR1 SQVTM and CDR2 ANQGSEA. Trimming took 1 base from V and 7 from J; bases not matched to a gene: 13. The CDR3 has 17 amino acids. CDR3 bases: TGCAGCGTTGAAGCCCCAACACTAGCGGGAGTAAGTAATACGCAGTATTTT. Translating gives CSVEAPTLAGVSNTQYF.

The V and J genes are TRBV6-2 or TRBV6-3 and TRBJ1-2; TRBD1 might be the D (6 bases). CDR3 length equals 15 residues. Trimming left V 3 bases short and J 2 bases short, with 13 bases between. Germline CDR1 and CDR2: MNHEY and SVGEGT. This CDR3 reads CASSYRQAYNYGYTF. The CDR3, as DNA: TGTGCCAGCAGTTATAGACAGGCTTACAACTATGGCTACACCTTC.